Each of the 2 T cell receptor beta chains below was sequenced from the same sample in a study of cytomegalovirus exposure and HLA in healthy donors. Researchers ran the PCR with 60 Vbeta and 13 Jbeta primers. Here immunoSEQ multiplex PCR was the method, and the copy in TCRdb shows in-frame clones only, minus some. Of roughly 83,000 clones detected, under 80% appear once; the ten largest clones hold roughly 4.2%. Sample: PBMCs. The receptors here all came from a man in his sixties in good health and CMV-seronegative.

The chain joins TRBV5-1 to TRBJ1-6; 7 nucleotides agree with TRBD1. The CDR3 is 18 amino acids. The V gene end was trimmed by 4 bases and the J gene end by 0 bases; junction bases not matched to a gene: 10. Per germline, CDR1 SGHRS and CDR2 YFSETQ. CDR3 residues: CASSRDREVYSYNSPLHF. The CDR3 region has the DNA TGCGCCAGCAGCCGTGACAGGGAAGTTTACTCCTATAATTCACCCCTCCACTTT.

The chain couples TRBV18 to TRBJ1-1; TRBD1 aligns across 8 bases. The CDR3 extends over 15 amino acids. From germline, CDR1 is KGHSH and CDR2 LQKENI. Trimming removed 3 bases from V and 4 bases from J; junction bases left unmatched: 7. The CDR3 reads CASSPLDREGTEAFF. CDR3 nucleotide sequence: TGTGCCAGCTCACCTCTGGACAGGGAGGGCACTGAAGCTTTCTTT.